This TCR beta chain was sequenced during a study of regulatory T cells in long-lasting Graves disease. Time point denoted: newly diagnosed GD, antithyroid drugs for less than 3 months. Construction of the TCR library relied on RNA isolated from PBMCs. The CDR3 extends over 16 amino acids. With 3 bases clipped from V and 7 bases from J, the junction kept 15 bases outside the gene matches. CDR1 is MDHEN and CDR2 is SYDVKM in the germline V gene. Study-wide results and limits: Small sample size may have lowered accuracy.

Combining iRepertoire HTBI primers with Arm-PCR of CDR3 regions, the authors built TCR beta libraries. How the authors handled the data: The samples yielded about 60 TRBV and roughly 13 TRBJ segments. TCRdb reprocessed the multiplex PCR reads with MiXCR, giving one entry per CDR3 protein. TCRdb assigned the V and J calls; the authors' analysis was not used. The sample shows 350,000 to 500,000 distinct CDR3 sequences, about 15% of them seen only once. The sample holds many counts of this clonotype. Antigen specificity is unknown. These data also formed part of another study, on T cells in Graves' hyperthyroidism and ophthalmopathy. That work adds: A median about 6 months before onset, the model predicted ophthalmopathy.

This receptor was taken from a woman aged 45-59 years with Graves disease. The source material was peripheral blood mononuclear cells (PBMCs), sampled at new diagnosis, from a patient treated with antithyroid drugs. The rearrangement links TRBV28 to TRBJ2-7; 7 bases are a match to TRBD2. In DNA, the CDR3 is TGTGCCAGCAGTTTGTTTAGAGGCGGGAGTCCGGGAGAGCAGTACTTC. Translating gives CASSLFRGGSPGEQYF.